These 27 T cell receptor beta chains originate from one sample sequenced in a study of human T cells and chemical hapten exposure. MiXCR was run by TCRdb on the RACE reads, yielding one entry per CDR3 protein. The sample has more than 60,000 distinct CDR3 sequences, approximately 10% seen once. Noted time point: patch test 2, 6 weeks after DPC sensitization. Sample treatment: therapeutic diphenylcyclopropenone sensitization with weekly scalp DPC. Material: whole blood, obtained in connection with sensitization to the hapten diphenylcyclopropenone (DPC). These receptors came from a woman aged 45-60 years with alopecia areata. Some clones in this sample may be carry-over from other donors' samples.

The sample holds many counts of this clonotype. The V gene is TRBV10-2, the J gene TRBJ1-1; tentative D call: TRBD1 (5 bases). Trimming stripped 3 bases from V and 7 bases from J, with 12 bases between. Germline CDR1 reads WSHSY; CDR2 reads SAAADI. The CDR3 has 13 residues. CDR3: CASSDRQTFEAFF. DNA for the CDR3: TGCGCCAGCAGTGACCGACAGACTTTTGAAGCTTTCTTT.

This clonotype was counted ten times or more. The gene calls are TRBV12-3 or TRBV12-4 and TRBJ2-1; D is possibly TRBD2 (6 bases). Trimming pared 3 bases from V and 5 bases from J, leaving 11 bases between. The CDR3 runs to 14 residues. In DNA, the CDR3 is TGTGCCAGCAGTTTCAGACTAGTAGACAATGAGCAGTTCTTC. Translated, it gives CASSFRLVDNEQFF.

A few counts support this clonotype. The rearrangement uses TRBV20-1 and TRBJ2-2; unclear D gene. This CDR3 contains 12 residues. Looked up from germline, CDR1 is DFQATT and CDR2 is SNEGSKA (reference sequence). Between the trimmed V and J ends, which lost 6 bases and 7 bases, there was a span of 12 bases. The chain's CDR3 is CSASQHSGELFF. Here the CDR3 DNA reads TGCAGTGCCTCACAGCATAGCGGGGAGCTGTTTTTT.

This rearrangement joins TRBV3-1 to TRBJ1-2, with D perhaps matching TRBD1 (5 bases). The CDR3 length is 16 residues. Trimming took off 0 bases at V and 8 bases at J, with 19 bases between the two ends. The germline gives CDR1 LGHDT, CDR2 YNNKEL (reference sequence). The CDR3 DNA is TGTGCCAGCAGCCAAGATCTTGGGGGAGCCGGGTACGGCTACACCTTC. Protein sequence: CASSQDLGGAGYGYTF.

This clonotype has just a few counts. The CDR3 region is CASSPRTGFLQPQHF. CDR3 DNA sequence: TGTGCCAGCAGTCCCCGTACAGGTTTCCTTCAGCCCCAGCATTTT. This rearrangement joins TRBV12-3 or TRBV12-4 to TRBJ1-5, with D perhaps TRBD1 (5 bases). V dropped 5 bases and J dropped 6 bases, with 17 bases sitting between them. This CDR3 region has 15 residues.

The chain joins TRBV5-4 to TRBJ2-3; D is uncertain. Per germline, CDR1 SGHNT and CDR2 YYREEE (reference sequence). V shed 4 bases and J shed 0 bases, with 12 bases lying between them. The CDR3 length is 15 residues. CDR3 protein: CASSPPGASTDTQYF. CDR3 sequence (DNA): TGTGCCAGCAGCCCCCCAGGCGCAAGCACAGATACGCAGTATTTT.

This clonotype was seen ten or more times. One end of the junction varies from germline; a read error may be responsible. The chain has TRBV29-1 and TRBJ1-2; TRBD1 is a possible D gene (6 bases). CDR3 length: 12 amino acids. Germline values: CDR1 SQVTM, CDR2 ANQGSEA. The DNA for the CDR3 is TGTGGGTCACTACAGGGAGATTATGGCTACACCTTC. Encoded protein: CGSLQGDYGYTF.

Only a few counts were recorded for this clonotype. The V gene is TRBV7-2, the J gene TRBJ2-5; 9 positions agree with TRBD1. Germline V lookup: CDR1 SGHTA, CDR2 FQGNSA. This CDR3 contains 17 residues. J lost 0 bases, V lost 4 bases, and 9 bases had no gene match. The CDR3 loop reads CASSSGQGHRYQETQYF. In DNA, the CDR3 is TGTGCCAGCAGCTCGGGACAGGGACACCGGTACCAAGAGACCCAGTACTTC. Looking up the rest from reference TRBV7-2 and TRBJ2-5 gives the full variable domain: GAGVSQSPSNKVTEKGKDVELRCDPISGHTALYWYRQSLGQGLEFLIYFQGNSAPDKSGLPSDRFSAERTGGSVSTLTIQRTQQEDSAVYLCASSSGQGHRYQETQYFGPGTRLLVL.

This clonotype was seen ten or more times. The CDR3 DNA reads as TGCAGCGTTGATTGGCGGACCGGGGAGCTGTTTTTT. Translation gives CSVDWRTGELFF. V usage is TRBV29-1 and J usage is TRBJ2-2, with D uncertain. Germline V gene sequence: CDR1 SQVTM, CDR2 ANQGSEA. Between the trimmed V and J ends, which lost 3 bases and 5 bases, there was a span of 7 bases. The CDR3 runs to 12 residues.

This clonotype came up many times. This sequence joins TRBV7-6 and TRBJ2-2, with 8 bases fitting TRBD1. The J segment lost 5 bases and the V segment lost 6 bases, leaving 5 bases of the junction unmatched. This CDR3 has 14 residues. Looked up from germline, CDR1 is SGHVS and CDR2 is FNYEAQ. The CDR3 DNA reads as TGTGCCAGCAGTATCCAGGGGGCGACCGGGGAGCTGTTTTTT. Translating it yields CASSIQGATGELFF.

This clonotype was observed a few times. The chain's CDR3 is CSVPRPDRSQEAFF. CDR3 sequence (DNA): TGCAGCGTCCCCCGACCCGACAGGTCTCAAGAAGCTTTCTTT. This chain joins TRBV29-1 and TRBJ1-1; tentative D call: TRBD1 (6 bases). Germline V gene lookup returns CDR1 SQVTM and CDR2 ANQGSEA. Trimming took 6 bases from V and 8 from J, leaving 22 bases between them. The CDR3 spans 14 residues.

This clonotype showed up many times. The V gene is TRBV29-1, the J gene TRBJ2-2; 10 bases agree with TRBD2. This CDR3 region has 16 residues. Germline V gene sequence: CDR1 SQVTM, CDR2 ANQGSEA. The junction had 8 bases not matched to a gene; V was cut back by 6 bases and J by 1 base. In nucleotides, the CDR3 is TGCAGCGTGCCTTCTAGCGGGAGTCTGAACACCGGGGAGCTGTTTTTT. This codes for CSVPSSGSLNTGELFF.

The chain is built from TRBV7-2 and TRBJ1-4; maybe TRBD1 (5 bases). The germline V gene has CDR1 SGHTA and CDR2 FQGNSA. V was trimmed by 5 bases and J by 8 bases, leaving 18 bases between them. The CDR3 has 15 amino acids. The CDR3 region is CASSRPRAGQEKLFF. The CDR3 DNA follows: TGTGCCAGCAGCCGTCCTCGGGCAGGGCAGGAAAAACTGTTTTTT.

This clonotype was detected many times. This chain uses TRBV4-2 with TRBJ2-1, with TRBD2 matching over 7 bases. The V gene end was trimmed by 1 base and the J gene end by 9 bases; junction bases not matched to a gene: 3. Germline values: CDR1 LGHNA, CDR2 YNFKEQ. This CDR3 has 13 residues. This CDR3 reads CASSQGRGIEQFF. The DNA for the CDR3 is TGTGCCAGCAGCCAAGGGCGGGGGATTGAGCAGTTCTTC.

The table lists this clonotype with a few counts. V usage is TRBV21-1 and J usage is TRBJ2-7; the table gives TRBD1 as D, unverified against the DNA. TRBV21-1 represents a pseudogene. The CDR3 extends over 16 amino acids. CDR3 in amino acids: CASSFSRRGLTYEQYF. CDR3 in DNA: TGTGCCAGCAGCTTCTCACGGCGCGGGCTGACCTACGAGCAGTACTTC.

In this sample, this clonotype turned up many times. V is TRBV29-1 and J is TRBJ2-5, with TRBD1 matching 8 bases. Germline-derived CDR1 and CDR2 are SQVTM and ANQGSEA. The CDR3 sequence is 13 residues long. The trim removed 3 bases at V and 3 bases at J, leaving 3 bases unmatched. CDR3 in DNA: TGCAGCGTTGATCTGGACAGGGAAGAGACCCAGTACTTC. Protein: CSVDLDREETQYF.

This clonotype was seen ten or more times. J is TRBJ2-5 and V is TRBV12-3 or TRBV12-4; no definite D call. V was shortened by 3 bases and J by 0 bases, with 17 bases between the two germline ends. This CDR3 is built from 17 residues. The CDR3 sequence is CASSFSQGRAHQETQYF. CDR3 DNA sequence: TGTGCCAGCAGTTTTTCACAAGGCCGGGCCCACCAAGAGACCCAGTACTTC.

This clonotype has at least ten counts. The DNA of the CDR3 is TGTGCCAGTAGATATCCTGCGAGGGATCAGCCCCAGCATTTT. It yields the protein CASRYPARDQPQHF. The chain combines TRBV19 with TRBJ1-5; D is ambiguous. This CDR3 spans 14 amino acids. Germline assignment: CDR1 LNHDA and CDR2 SQIVND (reference sequence). The ends were cut back, 6 bases at V and 5 bases at J, with 14 bases in the middle.

This clonotype was found a few times. This chain connects TRBV4-2 to TRBJ1-5; weak D call: TRBD1 (6 bases). The CDR3 totals 18 residues. Trimming took 3 bases from V and 0 from J, leaving 18 bases between them. CDR1 LGHNA and CDR2 YNFKEQ come from the germline V gene. CDR3 protein: CASSQGDRPRDSNQPQHF. The CDR3 bases are TGTGCCAGCAGCCAGGGAGACAGGCCGAGGGATAGCAATCAGCCCCAGCATTTT.

This clonotype is categorized as medium-sized. The V and J genes are TRBV13 and TRBJ2-2; a possible D gene is TRBD2 (5 bases). Germline values: CDR1 PRHDT, CDR2 FYEKMQ (reference sequence). The ends were cut back, 4 bases at V and 7 bases at J, with 13 bases in the middle. This CDR3 comprises 14 residues. This CDR3 is CASSSDTEGGELFF. Here the CDR3 DNA reads TGTGCCAGCAGCTCCGACACAGAGGGCGGGGAGCTGTTTTTT.

The V and J genes are TRBV12-3 or TRBV12-4 and TRBJ2-4, with TRBD2 matching 10 bases. Losses at the gene ends were 2 bases for V and 7 bases for J; bases not matched to a gene: 5. There are 15 residues in the CDR3. As DNA, the CDR3 is TGTGCCAGCAGTTTATCTAGCGGGAGAGGGAACATTCAGTACTTC. Translating it yields CASSLSSGRGNIQYF.

The chain uses TRBV7-2 and TRBJ2-1; weak D call: TRBD2 (6 bases). This CDR3 region has 14 residues. Trimming left V 1 base short and J 5 bases short, with 9 bases between. The germline V gene encodes CDR1 SGHTA and CDR2 FQGNSA. The CDR3 region has the DNA TGTGCCAGCAGCTTAGAGCTAGCGAACAATGAGCAGTTCTTC. Its translation is CASSLELANNEQFF.

The chain employs TRBV30 and TRBJ2-3; no clear D. V was trimmed by 4 bases and J by 2 bases, leaving 7 bases between them. CDR1 is GTSNPN and CDR2 is SVGIG in the germline V gene (reference sequence). CDR3 length: 12 amino acids. Written as DNA, the CDR3 is TGTGCCTGGAAGGCGGACACAGATACGCAGTATTTT. This sequence encodes CAWKADTDTQYF.

There are a few counts of this clonotype. V and J are TRBV20-1 and TRBJ2-7; D is ambiguous. Trimming removed 3 bases from V and 7 bases from J, with 13 bases in between. The CDR3 covers 12 residues. CDR1 and CDR2 from the germline V gene are DFQATT and SNEGSKA (reference sequence). The DNA for the CDR3 is TGCAGTGCTAGGACCCCTGCTGGTGAGCAGTACTTC. It specifies CSARTPAGEQYF.

This clonotype was counted many times. This sequence joins TRBV7-2 and TRBJ2-5; 7 bases line up with TRBD1. After removal of 4 bases from V and 1 base from J, the junction contained 3 bases not matched to a gene. The CDR3 has 14 amino acids. CDR1 SGHTA and CDR2 FQGNSA come from the germline V gene. DNA for the CDR3: TGTGCCAGCAGCTCTTGGACAGGCCAAGAGACCCAGTACTTC. This gives the protein CASSSWTGQETQYF.

This clonotype was seen ten or more times. The J gene is TRBJ2-3, the V gene TRBV7-2; D gene unclear. Per germline, CDR1 SGHTA and CDR2 FQGNSA. V was trimmed by 5 bases and J by 3 bases, leaving 15 bases between them. CDR3 length equals 15 residues. The CDR3 DNA sequence: TGTGCCAGCAGCCCCCAAGTGGCGCGTACAGATACGCAGTATTTT. Amino acid sequence: CASSPQVARTDTQYF.

Notes on this clonotype: A much larger clone lies a single base off, so this may be a read error. This sequence joins TRBV7-9 and TRBJ2-2, with D maybe TRBD2 (5 bases). Germline loops: CDR1 SEHNR, CDR2 FQNEAQ (reference sequence). This CDR3 is 15 amino acids long. The CDR3 sequence: CASSRQGPFTGELIF. CDR3 bases: TGTGCCAGCAGCCGACAAGGCCCCTTCACCGGGGAGCTGATTTTT.